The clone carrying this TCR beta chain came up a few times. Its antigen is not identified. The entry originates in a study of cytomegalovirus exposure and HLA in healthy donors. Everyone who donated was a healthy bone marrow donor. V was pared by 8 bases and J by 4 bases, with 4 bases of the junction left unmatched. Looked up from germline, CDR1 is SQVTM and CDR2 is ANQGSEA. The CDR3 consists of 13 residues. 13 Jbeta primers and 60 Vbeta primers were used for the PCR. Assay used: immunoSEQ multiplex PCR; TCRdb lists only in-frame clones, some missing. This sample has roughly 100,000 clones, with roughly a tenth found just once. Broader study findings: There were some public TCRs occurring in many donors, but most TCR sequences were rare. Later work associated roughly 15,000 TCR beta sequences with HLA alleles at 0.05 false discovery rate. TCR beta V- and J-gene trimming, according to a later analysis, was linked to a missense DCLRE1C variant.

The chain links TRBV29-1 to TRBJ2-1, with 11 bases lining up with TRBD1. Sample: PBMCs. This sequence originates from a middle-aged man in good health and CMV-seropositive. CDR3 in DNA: TGCAGCATCGGACAGGGGGCTTACAATGAGCAGTTCTTC. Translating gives CSIGQGAYNEQFF.